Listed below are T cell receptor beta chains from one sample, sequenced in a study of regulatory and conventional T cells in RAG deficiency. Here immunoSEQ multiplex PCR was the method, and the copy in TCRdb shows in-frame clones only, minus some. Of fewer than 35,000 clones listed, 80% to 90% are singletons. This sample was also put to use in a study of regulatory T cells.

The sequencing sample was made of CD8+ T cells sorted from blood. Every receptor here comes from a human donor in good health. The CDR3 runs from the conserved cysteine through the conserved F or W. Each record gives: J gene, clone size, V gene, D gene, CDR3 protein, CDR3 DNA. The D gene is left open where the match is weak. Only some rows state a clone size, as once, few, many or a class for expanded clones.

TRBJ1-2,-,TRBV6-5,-,CASGLPGSNYGYTF,TGTGCCAGTGGGCTTCCGGGTAGTAACTATGGCTACACCTTC
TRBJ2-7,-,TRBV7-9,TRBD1,CASSPPGTVSYEQYF,TGTGCCAGCAGCCCACCCGGGACAGTCTCCTACGAGCAGTACTTC
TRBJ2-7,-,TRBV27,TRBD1,CASSSRQGTYEQYF,TGTGCCAGCAGTTCCCGACAGGGGACCTACGAGCAGTACTTC
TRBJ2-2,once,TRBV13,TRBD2,CASPAGGNTGELFF,TGTGCCAGTCCAGCGGGGGGGAACACCGGGGAGCTGTTTTTT
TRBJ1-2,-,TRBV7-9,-,CASTTGIANYGYTF,TGTGCCAGCACCACAGGAATAGCTAACTATGGCTACACCTTC
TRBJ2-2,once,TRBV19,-,CASSGGDGELFF,TGTGCCAGTAGTGGGGGCGATGGGGAGCTGTTTTTT
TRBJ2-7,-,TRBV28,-,CASSSASYEQYF,TGTGCCAGCAGCAGCGCCTCCTACGAGCAGTACTTC
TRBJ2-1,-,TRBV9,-,CASSPPGAGSYNEQFF,TGTGCCAGCAGCCCACCGGGGGCGGGCTCCTACAATGAGCAGTTCTTC
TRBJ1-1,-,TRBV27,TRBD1,CASSFRQGRLNTEAFF,TGTGCCAGCAGTTTCCGACAGGGGCGGTTGAACACTGAAGCTTTCTTT
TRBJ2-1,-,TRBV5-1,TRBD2,CASSPTSGRGNEQFF,TGCGCCAGCAGCCCAACTAGCGGGAGAGGCAATGAGCAGTTCTTC
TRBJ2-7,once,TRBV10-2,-,CASTPSAGYEQYF,TGCGCCAGCACCCCCAGCGCGGGCTACGAGCAGTACTTC
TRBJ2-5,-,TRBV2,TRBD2,CASSEGEGQETQYF,TGTGCCAGCAGTGAAGGGGAGGGCCAAGAGACCCAGTACTTC
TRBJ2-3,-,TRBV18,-,CASSPPVLGPDTQYF,TGTGCCAGCTCACCACCGGTTTTAGGGCCCGATACGCAGTATTTT
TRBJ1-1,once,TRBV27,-,CASSLLKGLEAFF,TGTGCCAGCAGTTTACTTAAGGGTCTGGAAGCTTTCTTT
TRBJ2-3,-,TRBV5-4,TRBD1,CASSSGTGGPDTQYF,TGTGCCAGCAGCAGCGGGACAGGGGGCCCAGATACGCAGTATTTT
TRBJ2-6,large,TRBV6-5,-,CASSYSGQSGANVLTF,TGTGCCAGCAGTTACTCGGGGCAGTCTGGGGCCAACGTCCTGACTTTC
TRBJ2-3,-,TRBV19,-,CASRTRAADTQYF,TGTGCCAGCAGAACCAGGGCAGCAGATACGCAGTATTTT
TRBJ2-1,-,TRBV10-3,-,CAVSDSTSPGADNEQFF,TGTGCCGTCAGTGACTCGACCAGTCCGGGAGCAGACAATGAGCAGTTCTTC
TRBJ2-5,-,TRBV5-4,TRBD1,CASSYTGTGILQETQYF,TGTGCCAGCAGCTATACCGGGACAGGGATCCTTCAAGAGACCCAGTACTTC
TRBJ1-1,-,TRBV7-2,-,CASSPGLGNTEAFF,TGTGCCAGCAGTCCGGGACTAGGGAACACTGAAGCTTTCTTT
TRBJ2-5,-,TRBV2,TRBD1,CATDRGEWETQYF,TGTGCCACCGACAGGGGCGAATGGGAGACCCAGTACTTC
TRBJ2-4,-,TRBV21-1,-,CASEGSRNIQYF,TGTGCCAGCGAGGGGAGTCGGAACATTCAGTACTTC
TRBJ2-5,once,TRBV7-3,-,CASSLQGGFRETQYF,TGTGCCAGCAGCTTACAAGGGGGTTTTAGAGAGACCCAGTACTTC
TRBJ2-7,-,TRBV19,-,CASSKWAGESYEQYF,TGTGCCAGTAGTAAGTGGGCAGGGGAATCCTACGAGCAGTACTTC
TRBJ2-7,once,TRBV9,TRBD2,CASSPLAGHPYEQYF,TGTGCCAGCAGCCCCCTAGCGGGCCACCCCTACGAGCAGTACTTC
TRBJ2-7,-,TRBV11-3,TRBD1,CASSSLDRSPYEQYF,TGTGCCAGCAGCTCCCTGGACAGGTCCCCCTACGAGCAGTACTTC
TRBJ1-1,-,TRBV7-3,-,CASSLGLGNTEAFF,TGTGCCAGCAGCTTGGGTCTTGGGAACACTGAAGCTTTCTTT
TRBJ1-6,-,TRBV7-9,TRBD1,CASSVSTGDNSPLHF,TGTGCCAGCAGCGTATCGACAGGGGATAATTCACCCCTCCACTTT
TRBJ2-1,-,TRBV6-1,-,CASSSRGAPYNEQFF,TGTGCCAGCAGTTCCCGGGGGGCCCCCTACAATGAGCAGTTCTTC
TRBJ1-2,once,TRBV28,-,CASSLGAARYGYTF,TGTGCCAGCAGTTTAGGGGCAGCGCGCTATGGCTACACCTTC
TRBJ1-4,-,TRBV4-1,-,CASSQDLRVREKLFF,TGCGCCAGCAGCCAAGATCTCAGGGTCCGAGAAAAACTGTTTTTT
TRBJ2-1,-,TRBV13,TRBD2,CASSSERGSDNEQFF,TGTGCCAGCAGCTCGGAGCGGGGGTCCGACAATGAGCAGTTCTTC
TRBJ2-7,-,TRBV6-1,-,CASSPTLSGSEQYF,TGTGCCAGCAGCCCAACCCTTTCAGGGTCCGAGCAGTACTTC
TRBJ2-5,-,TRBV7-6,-,CASSLASGPTREQYF,TGTGCCAGCAGCTTAGCTTCCGGACCGACAAGGGAGCAGTACTTC
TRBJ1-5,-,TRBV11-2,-,CASSLDDDSNQPQHF,TGTGCCAGCAGCTTGGACGACGATAGCAATCAGCCCCAGCATTTT
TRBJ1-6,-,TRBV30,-,CAWSGRAPLHF,TGTGCCTGGAGTGGCCGGGCACCCCTCCACTTT
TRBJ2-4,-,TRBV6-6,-,CASSLQIADIQYF,TGTGCCAGCAGCCTCCAGATTGCGGACATTCAGTACTTC